This paragraph reports one T cell receptor (beta chain). Its antigen is unidentified. This record belongs to a study of post-analysis software for immune sequencing data. CDR1 is DFQATT and CDR2 is SNEGSKA in the germline V gene (reference sequence). CDR3 length: 13 residues. V was cut by 6 bases and J by 9 bases, with 18 bases left in between. Unique molecular identifiers had been added to the TCR beta cDNA libraries. From the PCR reads, TCRdb called clonotypes with MiXCR, one entry per CDR3 protein. The sample lists about 820,000 distinct CDR3 sequences, roughly 58% occurring once. Study conclusions and caveats: Roughly 5 TRBV segments, TRBV5-6, TRBV5-1 and TRBV20-1 among them, were found more frequent in patients than controls. When the samples were clustered directly with F measure, those that had been prepared in the same batch showed strong co-clustering.

The chain is built from TRBV20-1 and TRBJ2-1, with D unresolved. Sequencing was performed on blood. The TCR originated in a girl under 18 with multiple sclerosis. CDR3: CSAYTPRSGEQFF. The CDR3 region has the DNA TGCAGTGCCTACACCCCCAGGTCGGGTGAGCAGTTCTTC.